This entry features one T cell receptor (beta chain) sequence. Its specificity is unknown. This specimen comes from a study of cytomegalovirus exposure and HLA in healthy donors. From germline, CDR1 is MNHNS and CDR2 SASEGT. The CDR3 runs to 14 residues. V was cut by 7 bases and J by 3 bases, with 16 bases left in between. Both 60 Vbeta primers and 13 Jbeta primers went into the PCR. The data were produced by immunoSEQ multiplex PCR, yet TCRdb's version contains in-frame clones alone and is incomplete. The sample lists over 150,000 clones, approximately 84% occurring once. Study-wide points: Both high specificity and high sensitivity reportedly marked the classifier's diagnosis of cytomegalovirus status. Indistinguishability led to the exclusion of some V segments, TRBV6-2 and TRBV6-3 included.

This clonotype originated in a girl aged 5 to 17 in good health and CMV-seropositive. Material: PBMCs. V and J are TRBV6-1 and TRBJ2-7; tentative D call: TRBD1 (6 bases). CDR3 nucleotide sequence: TGTGCCAGCACCTTCTTGGACAGATACTACGAGCAGTACTTC. Encoded protein: CASTFLDRYYEQYF.